This TCR beta chain emerged from a study of T-cell memory formation after mild COVID-19. Overall study: Clusters of TCRs were largely donor specific.

The TCR alpha and TCR beta cDNA libraries, bearing sample barcodes and UMIs, were generated by 5'RACE using constant-segment primers. TCRdb reprocessed the 5' RACE reads with MiXCR, giving one entry per CDR3 protein. The sample lists approximately 290,000 distinct CDR3 sequences, roughly 8% seen once, with approximately 22% in the top ten. V was shortened by 6 bases and J by 4 bases, with 9 bases between the two germline ends. The CDR3 is 12 residues long. At least ten counts were recorded for this clonotype. The sample taken for sequencing was PBMCs or a T cell subset sorted from them (not recorded which). The chain couples TRBV12-3 or TRBV12-4 to TRBJ1-1; the D gene is possibly TRBD1 (5 bases). This receptor was taken from a man younger than 30 who had mild COVID-19 (a few samples of this study predate the infection). Cell type and time point are not known. As DNA, the CDR3 is TGTGCCAGCAGCGGGGCCAGCACTGAAGCTTTCTTT. Translated, it gives CASSGASTEAFF.